This is a list of T cell receptor beta chains from one sample in a study of cytomegalovirus exposure and HLA in healthy donors. Only in-frame clones appear in the TCRdb table, and some are missing; sequencing was by immunoSEQ multiplex PCR. The sample records about 130,000 clones, 89% being singletons. The sample taken for sequencing was PBMCs. Receptor source: a woman aged 18-29 years in good health and CMV-seronegative. The CDR3 runs from the conserved cysteine through the conserved F or W. Each record gives: V gene, J gene, clone size, D gene, CDR3 DNA, CDR3 protein. D genes are given only for firm matches. Clone size appears in some rows only: once, few, many, or a class for an expanded clone.

V: TRBV7-9
J: TRBJ1-2
size: -
D: TRBD1
DNA: TGTGCCAGCAGCTTAGACGGACAGGCTAACTATGGCTACACCTTC
CDR3: CASSLDGQANYGYTF

V: TRBV28
J: TRBJ2-3
size: -
D: TRBD1
DNA: TGTGCCAGCAGTATCGGACAGGGAACAATAGATACGCAGTATTTT
CDR3: CASSIGQGTIDTQYF

V: TRBV19
J: TRBJ2-5
size: -
D: -
DNA: TGTGCCAGCTCCGTTTTGGGGGACAATCAAGAGACCCAGTACTTC
CDR3: CASSVLGDNQETQYF

V: TRBV6-5
J: TRBJ1-1
size: few
D: TRBD1
DNA: TGTGCCAGCAGTCCTCCCGCAGACAGGGGGCGCGAAGCTTTCTTT
CDR3: CASSPPADRGREAFF

V: TRBV28
J: TRBJ2-2
size: -
D: TRBD2
DNA: TGTGCCAGCAGTTCAGCGGGGGCCTACACCGGGGAGCTGTTTTTT
CDR3: CASSSAGAYTGELFF

V: TRBV28
J: TRBJ1-2
size: -
D: -
DNA: TGTGCCAGCAGTTTATTACCCACCCTAAATTCTGGCTACACCTTC
CDR3: CASSLLPTLNSGYTF

V: TRBV11-2
J: TRBJ1-2
size: -
D: -
DNA: TGTGCCAGCAGCGGCAGTCAGTCCTATGGCTACACCTTC
CDR3: CASSGSQSYGYTF

V: TRBV7-2
J: TRBJ2-3
size: -
D: -
DNA: TGTGCCAGCAGCCCCGACCAGGCGGGTAGCACAGATACGCAGTATTTT
CDR3: CASSPDQAGSTDTQYF

V: TRBV5-1
J: TRBJ1-2
size: -
D: -
DNA: TGCGCCAGCAGCCTTCACAGGAGAAGAGGCTACACCTTC
CDR3: CASSLHRRRGYTF

V: TRBV6-4
J: TRBJ2-1
size: -
D: TRBD2
DNA: TGTGCCAGCAAGGCAGAGGGACTAGCGGCCTACAATGAGCAGTTCTTC
CDR3: CASKAEGLAAYNEQFF

V: TRBV6-4
J: TRBJ2-3
size: -
D: -
DNA: TGTGCCAGCAGCGAGGAGGGCACGGGTTCAGATACGCAGTATTTT
CDR3: CASSEEGTGSDTQYF

V: TRBV6-5
J: TRBJ2-1
size: -
D: TRBD2
DNA: TGTGCCAGCAGTTTTAGCGGGAGTCGTGAGCAGTTCTTC
CDR3: CASSFSGSREQFF

V: TRBV13
J: TRBJ2-3
size: -
D: TRBD2
DNA: TGTGCCAGCAGCTCGGATGGACTAGGCCCCCAGTATTTT
CDR3: CASSSDGLGPQYF

V: TRBV6-5
J: TRBJ2-1
size: -
D: -
DNA: TGTGCCACCGGAAGGAGGGGCGGGCGGGATGAGCAGTTCTTC
CDR3: CATGRRGGRDEQFF

V: TRBV21-1
J: TRBJ2-7
size: -
D: -
DNA: TGTGCCGCCTTCAGTTGGAGCTACGAGCAGTACTTC
CDR3: CAAFSWSYEQYF

V: TRBV19
J: TRBJ1-4
size: -
D: TRBD1
DNA: TGTGCCAGTAGTCGGGACAGGGATGAAAAACTGTTTTTT
CDR3: CASSRDRDEKLFF

V: TRBV2
J: TRBJ2-3
size: -
D: TRBD2
DNA: TGTGCCAGCAGTGTGATGGGCGGGGGTAGCGCAGATACGCAGTATTTT
CDR3: CASSVMGGGSADTQYF

V: TRBV2
J: TRBJ1-2
size: -
D: TRBD1
DNA: TGTGCCAGCAGTGAAGAGGGGGCAATGGGGGACCCCCCTTATGGCTACACCTTC
CDR3: CASSEEGAMGDPPYGYTF

V: TRBV6-5
J: TRBJ1-1
size: -
D: -
DNA: TGTGCCAGCAGCCGAAACATGAACACTGAAGCTTTCTTT
CDR3: CASSRNMNTEAFF

V: TRBV9
J: TRBJ1-2
size: -
D: -
DNA: TGTGCCAGCAGTTCCTTAGACAGCTATGGCTACACCTTC
CDR3: CASSSLDSYGYTF

V: TRBV11-2
J: TRBJ2-7
size: -
D: TRBD2
DNA: TGTGCCAGCAGCCTTGGCGGGGGAAGCTCCTACGAGCAGTACTTC
CDR3: CASSLGGGSSYEQYF

V: TRBV18
J: TRBJ2-1
size: -
D: TRBD2
DNA: TGTGCCAGCTCACCGCCACCCCCTGGGACTAGCGGGAGCGATGAGCAGTTCTTC
CDR3: CASSPPPPGTSGSDEQFF

V: TRBV6-5
J: TRBJ1-4
size: -
D: -
DNA: TGTGCCAGCAGTCTACGTCCATTTAATGAAAAACTGTTTTTT
CDR3: CASSLRPFNEKLFF

V: TRBV11-1
J: TRBJ1-1
size: -
D: -
DNA: TGTGCCAGCAGCTTGGAACGGAGGATCACTGAAGCTTTCTTT
CDR3: CASSLERRITEAFF

V: TRBV30
J: TRBJ1-2
size: -
D: -
DNA: TGTGCCCGAGAACGAACGGGGTATGGCTACACCTTC
CDR3: CARERTGYGYTF

V: TRBV7-2
J: TRBJ2-2
size: -
D: -
DNA: TGTGCCAGCAGCCCTAACACCGGGGAGCTGTTTTTT
CDR3: CASSPNTGELFF

V: TRBV6-5
J: TRBJ1-2
size: -
D: -
DNA: TGTGCCAGCAGTTACGACCGCGGGGAGGGCTACACCTTC
CDR3: CASSYDRGEGYTF

V: TRBV10-3
J: TRBJ1-4
size: -
D: TRBD1
DNA: TGTGCCATCAGTGAGTCGATGGGACAGGGTCTGGCTAATGAAAAACTGTTTTTT
CDR3: CAISESMGQGLANEKLFF

V: TRBV18
J: TRBJ2-1
size: -
D: -
DNA: TGTGCCAGCTCACCAGGGGGCCCCAATGAGCAGTTCTTC
CDR3: CASSPGGPNEQFF

V: TRBV5-6
J: TRBJ2-7
size: -
D: -
DNA: TGTGCCAGCAGCGCGCGGCGGGCCTACGAGCAGTACTTC
CDR3: CASSARRAYEQYF

V: TRBV28
J: TRBJ2-3
size: once
D: TRBD1
DNA: TGTGCCAGCAGTCCAACAGGGGGCGGCGATACGCAGTATTTT
CDR3: CASSPTGGGDTQYF

V: TRBV19
J: TRBJ1-1
size: -
D: TRBD1
DNA: TGTGCCAGTAGTATTTCCAACGACAGGGACACTGAAGCTTTCTTT
CDR3: CASSISNDRDTEAFF

V: TRBV6-5
J: TRBJ1-2
size: -
D: TRBD1
DNA: TGTGCCAGCAGAGCCGGGACAGGGGGCTATGGCTACACCTTC
CDR3: CASRAGTGGYGYTF

V: TRBV7-9
J: TRBJ2-2
size: -
D: -
DNA: TGTGCCAGCAGTCCGAAGGGGGTCGGGGAGCTGTTTTTT
CDR3: CASSPKGVGELFF

V: TRBV7-8
J: TRBJ1-2
size: -
D: -
DNA: TGTGCCAGCAGCTTCATACAGGACGACTATGGCTACACCTTC
CDR3: CASSFIQDDYGYTF

V: TRBV29-1
J: TRBJ1-4
size: -
D: -
DNA: TGCAGCGTTAATGTACAGGGTGGGACTAATGAAAAACTGTTTTTT
CDR3: CSVNVQGGTNEKLFF

V: TRBV14
J: TRBJ2-7
size: -
D: TRBD2
DNA: TGTGCCAGCAGCCACCCGAGTAGCGGGACCTCCTACGAGCAGTACTTC
CDR3: CASSHPSSGTSYEQYF

V: TRBV29-1
J: TRBJ1-1
size: once
D: -
DNA: TGCAGCGTTGTACAGTCAAACACTGAAGCTTTCTTT
CDR3: CSVVQSNTEAFF

V: TRBV19
J: TRBJ1-2
size: -
D: TRBD1
DNA: TGTGCCAGTACGGGACAGCTTCCCGGTTATGGCTACACCTTC
CDR3: CASTGQLPGYGYTF

V: TRBV25-1
J: TRBJ1-2
size: once
D: -
DNA: TGTGCCAGCAGTGAACAAGACCGAGGGGGCTACACCTTC
CDR3: CASSEQDRGGYTF

V: TRBV6-1
J: TRBJ2-6
size: once
D: -
DNA: TGTGCCAGCAGTAAAGCCCCACGGCGGGACCGAAGCTCTGGGGCCAACGTCCTGACTTTC
CDR3: CASSKAPRRDRSSGANVLTF

V: TRBV7-8
J: TRBJ2-6
size: -
D: -
DNA: TGTGCCAGCCGGGGATTATCTGGGGCCAACGTCCTGACTTTC
CDR3: CASRGLSGANVLTF

V: TRBV11-2
J: TRBJ2-3
size: -
D: TRBD2
DNA: TGTGCCAGCAGCACCTTTAGCGGGGGGGCCATGTATACGCAGTATTTT
CDR3: CASSTFSGGAMYTQYF

V: TRBV7-8
J: TRBJ1-5
size: -
D: TRBD1
DNA: TGTGCCAGCAGCACCAGGACAGGGGGAAGCAATCAGCCCCAGCATTTT
CDR3: CASSTRTGGSNQPQHF

V: TRBV7-9
J: TRBJ1-2
size: few
D: TRBD1
DNA: TGTGCCAGCAGCCCTCCCGGGACAGGGGAAATTAAGAACTATGGCTACACCTTC
CDR3: CASSPPGTGEIKNYGYTF

V: TRBV27
J: TRBJ2-5
size: -
D: TRBD2
DNA: TGTGCCAGCAGTTCACTGGGACTAGCGGCAGAGACCCAGTACTTC
CDR3: CASSSLGLAAETQYF

V: TRBV18
J: TRBJ1-2
size: -
D: TRBD1
DNA: TGTGCCAGCTCACCCCGGGACAGGGACCCTTGGGACTATGGCTACACCTTC
CDR3: CASSPRDRDPWDYGYTF

V: TRBV18
J: TRBJ2-7
size: many
D: TRBD1
DNA: TGTGCCAGCTCACCGCGACAGGGGACCTCCTACGAGCAGTACTTC
CDR3: CASSPRQGTSYEQYF

V: TRBV11-2
J: TRBJ2-1
size: -
D: TRBD2
DNA: TGTGCCAGCAGCCCTAGCGGGGCGCATAACAATGAGCAGTTCTTC
CDR3: CASSPSGAHNNEQFF

V: TRBV28
J: TRBJ1-2
size: -
D: TRBD1
DNA: TGTGCCAGCCTAAAGACAGGGTATGGCTACACCTTC
CDR3: CASLKTGYGYTF

V: TRBV7-2
J: TRBJ2-3
size: -
D: -
DNA: TGTGCCAGCAGCTTTACTTCAGGCGATACGCAGTATTTT
CDR3: CASSFTSGDTQYF

V: TRBV7-9
J: TRBJ2-7
size: -
D: TRBD2
DNA: TGTGCCAGCTTGGAAACGACTAGCGGGAGCTACGAGCAGTACTTC
CDR3: CASLETTSGSYEQYF

V: TRBV14
J: TRBJ2-7
size: -
D: -
DNA: TGTGCCAGCAGCCACCACTACGAGCAGTACTTC
CDR3: CASSHHYEQYF

V: TRBV28
J: TRBJ2-6
size: -
D: -
DNA: TGTGCCAGCAGTTTGTGGGGAGCTGGGGCCAACGTCCTGACTTTC
CDR3: CASSLWGAGANVLTF

V: TRBV7-9
J: TRBJ2-1
size: -
D: TRBD2
DNA: TGTGCCAGCAGCTTATCGGCGGGAGGTTCGGTCTACAATGAGCAGTTCTTC
CDR3: CASSLSAGGSVYNEQFF

V: TRBV19
J: TRBJ2-3
size: -
D: -
DNA: TGTGCCAGTAGTATTGGTATGAGAGGTTACACAGATACGCAGTATTTT
CDR3: CASSIGMRGYTDTQYF

V: TRBV4-3
J: TRBJ2-1
size: -
D: TRBD2
DNA: TGCGCCAGCAGCCAGGGACTAGCGGGAACCAATGAGCAGTTCTTC
CDR3: CASSQGLAGTNEQFF

V: TRBV7-9
J: TRBJ1-4
size: -
D: -
DNA: TGTGCCAGCAGCTCTCCGGGGGCTAATGAAAAACTGTTTTTT
CDR3: CASSSPGANEKLFF

V: TRBV6-6
J: TRBJ1-5
size: -
D: TRBD1
DNA: TGTGCCAGCAGTTACCTGGGGACAGGGGTCAATCAGCCCCAGCATTTT
CDR3: CASSYLGTGVNQPQHF